A single sample gave rise to the 18 T cell receptor beta chains below, sequenced in a study of response to subunit inactivated influenza vaccine. TCRdb re-called the RT-PCR reads with MiXCR, one entry per CDR3 protein. In the table there are roughly 190,000 distinct CDR3 sequences, approximately 15% of which are singletons. Sample: CD8+ T cells sorted from PBMCs, taken around 5 days after vaccination. The receptors derive from a man between 50 and 59 years old who received an inactivated influenza vaccine.

V gene TRBV5-1 combines with J gene TRBJ2-5; no clear D gene. V lost 2 bases and J lost 3, with 8 bases in between. CDR3 length equals 13 residues. The germline V gene encodes CDR1 SGHRS and CDR2 YFSETQ. DNA of the CDR3: TGCGCCAGCAGCTTCAACCGAAAAGAGACCCAGTACTTC. Amino acid sequence: CASSFNRKETQYF. The variable domain in full, with the rest retrieved from reference TRBV5-1 and TRBJ2-5, is KAGVTQTPRYLIKTRGQQVTLSCSPISGHRSVSWYQQTPGQGLQFLFEYFSETQRNKGNFPGRFSGRQFSNSRSEMNVSTLELGDSALYLCASSFNRKETQYFGPGTRLLVL.

The V gene is TRBV9, the J gene TRBJ2-7, with D hard to call. Trimming took 4 bases from V and 2 from J, leaving 13 bases between them. Germline CDR1 reads SGDLS; CDR2 reads YYNGEE. The CDR3 loop spans 14 amino acids. The DNA for the CDR3 is TGTGCCAGCAGCCCCACGGGCAGCACCTACGAGCAGTACTTC. Encoded protein: CASSPTGSTYEQYF.

This clonotype was detected ten times or more. The chain couples TRBV12-3 or TRBV12-4 to TRBJ2-7; the D is unclear. Trimming removed 3 bases from V and 3 bases from J, with 9 bases in between. The CDR3 is 13 amino acids. The CDR3 spells CASSFVGYYEQYF. The CDR3 nucleotides are TGTGCCAGCAGTTTTGTAGGATACTACGAGCAGTACTTC.

This clonotype was counted a few times. This chain uses TRBV7-3 with TRBJ1-6; D is possibly TRBD1 (5 bases). The CDR3 has 13 amino acids. V shed 3 bases and J shed 7 bases, with 7 bases lying between them. CDR1 and CDR2 from the germline V gene are SGHTA and FQGTGA. The CDR3 nucleotides read TGTGCCAGCAGCTTGGGACCGAATTCACCCCTCCACTTT. It translates to CASSLGPNSPLHF.

In this sample, this clonotype turned up a few times. This chain connects TRBV4-3 to TRBJ1-6; D not resolved. The germline V gene encodes CDR1 LGHNA and CDR2 YSLEER. The V gene lost 3 bases and the J gene lost 8 bases, with 14 bases spanning the gap. The CDR3 is 15 residues long. The CDR3 DNA sequence: TGCGCCAGCAGCCAGGGAACGGGAGGGTATTCACCCCTCCACTTT. Translating it yields CASSQGTGGYSPLHF.

This clonotype has a count of ten or more. This rearrangement joins TRBV29-1 to TRBJ1-1; 7 nucleotides agree with TRBD1. After removal of 4 bases from V and 1 base from J, the junction contained 3 bases not matched to a gene. The CDR3 sequence is 13 residues long. Germline V gene sequence: CDR1 SQVTM, CDR2 ANQGSEA. The CDR3 coding sequence is TGCAGCGTTGCTGGGACAGCGAACACTGAAGCTTTCTTT. Protein: CSVAGTANTEAFF. The variable domain in full, completed from reference TRBV29-1 and TRBJ1-1, reads SAVISQKPSRDICQRGTSLTIQCQVDSQVTMMFWYRQQPGQSLTLIATANQGSEATYESGFVIDKFPISRPNLTFSTLTVSNMSPEDSSIYLCSVAGTANTEAFFGQGTRLTVV.

The chain links TRBV20-1 to TRBJ2-1; 7 bases match TRBD2. Trimming took 3 bases from V and 1 from J; bases not matched to a gene: 9. The CDR3 consists of 16 residues. The V gene's germline CDR1 is DFQATT and CDR2 SNEGSKA (reference sequence). The CDR3 loop is CSASPISGKSYNEQFF. As DNA, the CDR3 is TGCAGTGCTAGTCCCATAAGCGGGAAATCCTACAATGAGCAGTTCTTC.

This clonotype was seen more than once but under ten times. This CDR3 reads CASSPGVSGGLNEQFF. The CDR3 region has the DNA TGTGCCAGCAGTCCCGGGGTTAGCGGGGGGCTCAATGAGCAGTTCTTC. V gene TRBV27 combines with J gene TRBJ2-1, with 10 bases matching TRBD2. The ends lost 5 bases at V and 6 bases at J; junction bases unmatched: 10. Germline CDR1 MNHEY, CDR2 SMNVEV (reference sequence). The CDR3 loop spans 16 amino acids.

This clonotype was seen only a few times. J is TRBJ2-7 and V is TRBV27; 9 nucleotides match TRBD2. Germline loops: CDR1 MNHEY, CDR2 SMNVEV (reference sequence). V was clipped by 3 bases and J by 6 bases; unmatched bases: 3. The CDR3 is 13 amino acids. DNA for the CDR3: TGTGCCAGCAGTTTTGGACTAGCGAGCGAGCAGTACTTC. Protein product: CASSFGLASEQYF.

This chain joins TRBV5-6 and TRBJ2-1, with 9 bases fitting TRBD2. Germline trimming cut 0 bases from V and 2 bases from J; bases unmatched to any gene: 3. The CDR3 totals 16 residues. CDR1 and CDR2 (germline): SGHDT, YYEEEE. Here the CDR3 reads CASSLEPSGTYNEQFF. The CDR3 DNA reads as TGTGCCAGCAGCTTGGAACCTAGCGGGACCTACAATGAGCAGTTCTTC.

The rearrangement uses TRBV12-3 or TRBV12-4 and TRBJ1-3, with D perhaps matching TRBD1 (6 bases). Trimming took off 6 bases at V and 0 bases at J, with 9 bases between the two ends. This CDR3 is 14 amino acids long. The CDR3 region has the DNA TGTGCCAGCAGGGACAGTCGCTCTGGAAACACCATATATTTT. Its translation is CASRDSRSGNTIYF.

This clonotype was detected a few times. The CDR3 nucleotides read TGTGCCAGCAGTGCGGCCGATAATGAAAAACTGTTTTTT. Translated, it gives CASSAADNEKLFF. This sequence joins TRBV12-3 or TRBV12-4 and TRBJ1-4; D uncertain. Trimming took off 5 bases at V and 4 bases at J, with 8 bases between the two ends. The CDR3 has 13 amino acids.

The chain joins TRBV4-1 to TRBJ2-7; D gene uncertain. V lost 0 bases and J 2 bases, leaving 11 bases between the germline ends. This CDR3 contains 15 residues. Germline loops: CDR1 MGHRA, CDR2 YSYEKL. CDR3 sequence (DNA): TGCGCCAGCAGCCAAGATCAAGAGGAACCCTACGAGCAGTACTTC. Residues: CASSQDQEEPYEQYF.

In the case of this clonotype: A much more abundant neighbour one base away suggests this may be a read error. The V call is TRBV30, the J call TRBJ1-2, with no clear D. This CDR3 contains 13 residues. V dropped 5 bases and J dropped 2 bases, with 12 bases sitting between them. CDR1 is GTSNPN, CDR2 SVGIG, per germline (reference sequence). The CDR3 spells CAWLSRRNYGYTF. For the CDR3, the DNA is TGTGCCTGGCTGTCACGGCGGAACTATGGCTACACCTTC.

The CDR3 coding sequence is TGCGCCAGCAGCCAAGTTGCCCAAAACTACGAGCAGTACTTC. Translation: CASSQVAQNYEQYF. The chain couples TRBV4-1 to TRBJ2-7; the D is unclear. CDR1 and CDR2 (germline): MGHRA, YSYEKL. V was trimmed by 1 base and J by 3 bases, leaving 10 bases between them. The CDR3 is made up of 14 amino acids.

The chain has TRBV2 and TRBJ2-2, with D perhaps matching TRBD1 (7 bases). CDR1 is SNHLY, CDR2 FYNNEI, per germline. Deletions cut 10 bases from V and 3 bases from J, with 21 bases between. This CDR3 has 16 amino acids. The CDR3: CATKSPQGGDTGELFF. CDR3 nucleotides: TGTGCCACCAAATCTCCCCAGGGGGGAGACACCGGGGAGCTGTTTTTT.

This clonotype has just a few counts. CDR3 in amino acids: CAWSWTGPTGELFF. The DNA of the CDR3 is TGTGCCTGGAGTTGGACAGGGCCGACCGGGGAGCTGTTTTTT. This rearrangement joins TRBV30 to TRBJ2-2; 8 bases fit TRBD1. This CDR3 has 14 residues. Germline CDR1 GTSNPN, CDR2 SVGIG (reference sequence). The trim removed 2 bases at V and 5 bases at J, leaving 4 bases unmatched.

The chain employs TRBV5-6 and TRBJ2-7; D ambiguous. The ends were cut back, 2 bases at V and 5 bases at J, with 5 bases in the middle. CDR1 is SGHDT and CDR2 is YYEEEE in the germline V gene. The length of the CDR3 is 11 residues. DNA of the CDR3: TGTGCCAGCAGCTTAGATAACGAGCAGTACTTC. Protein sequence: CASSLDNEQYF.